This entry is about one T cell receptor (beta chain). The antigen is undetermined. The sample is drawn from a study of cytomegalovirus exposure and HLA in healthy donors. The CDR3 totals 12 residues. The V gene's germline CDR1 is MRHNA and CDR2 SNTAGT. The V end was cut by 11 bases, the J end by 4 bases, with 14 bases between. Findings and caveats of the study: Within a later analysis, the majority of CMV-associated TCR beta chains appeared HLA-restricted. Altogether, about 160 TCR beta chains were recorded as cytomegalovirus-associated. Some V segments, TRBV6-2 and TRBV6-3 among them, were indistinguishable and were therefore excluded. One variant, a missense change in DCLRE1C, was linked in a later analysis to TCR beta V- and J-gene trimming.

The study ran its PCR with 60 Vbeta and 13 Jbeta primers. Produced via immunoSEQ multiplex PCR; TCRdb's table is partial and in-frame only. The sample records 200,000 to 250,000 clones, around 84% being singletons. This clonotype was sampled from a girl aged 2 to 10 in good health and CMV-seronegative. The sequencing sample was made of PBMCs. The chain employs TRBV6-4 and TRBJ2-5, with D perhaps matching TRBD2 (5 bases). This CDR3 is CAAETGRETQYF. The CDR3 DNA reads as TGTGCCGCAGAGACTGGGAGAGAGACCCAGTACTTC.